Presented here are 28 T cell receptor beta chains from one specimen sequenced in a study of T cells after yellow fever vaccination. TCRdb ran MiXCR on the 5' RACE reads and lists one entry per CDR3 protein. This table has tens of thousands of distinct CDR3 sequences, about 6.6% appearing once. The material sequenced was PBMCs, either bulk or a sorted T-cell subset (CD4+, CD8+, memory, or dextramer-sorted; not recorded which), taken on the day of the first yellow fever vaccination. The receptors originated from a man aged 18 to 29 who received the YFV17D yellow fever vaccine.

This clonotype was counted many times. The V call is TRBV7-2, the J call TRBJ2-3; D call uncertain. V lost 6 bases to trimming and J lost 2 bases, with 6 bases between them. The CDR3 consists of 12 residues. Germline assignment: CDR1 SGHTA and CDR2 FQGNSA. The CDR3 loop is CASSHYTDTQYF. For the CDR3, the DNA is TGTGCCAGCAGTCATTACACAGATACGCAGTATTTT.

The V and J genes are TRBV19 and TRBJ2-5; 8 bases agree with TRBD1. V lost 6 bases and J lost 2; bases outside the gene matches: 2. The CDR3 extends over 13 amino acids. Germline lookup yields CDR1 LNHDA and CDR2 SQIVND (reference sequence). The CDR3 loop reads CASRDRGQETQYF. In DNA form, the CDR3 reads TGTGCCAGTAGAGACAGGGGACAAGAGACCCAGTACTTC. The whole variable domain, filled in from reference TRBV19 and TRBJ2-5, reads DGGITQSPKYLFRKEGQNVTLSCEQNLNHDAMYWYRQDPGQGLRLIYYSQIVNDFQKGDIAEGYSVSREKKESFPLTVTSAQKNPTAFYLCASRDRGQETQYFGPGTRLLVL.

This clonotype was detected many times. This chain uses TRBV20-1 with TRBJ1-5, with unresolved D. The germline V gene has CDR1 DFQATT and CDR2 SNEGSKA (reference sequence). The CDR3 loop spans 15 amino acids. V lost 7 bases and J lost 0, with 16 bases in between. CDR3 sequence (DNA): TGCAGTGTCAGATATCTGGACGTTAGCAATCAGCCCCAGCATTTT. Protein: CSVRYLDVSNQPQHF.

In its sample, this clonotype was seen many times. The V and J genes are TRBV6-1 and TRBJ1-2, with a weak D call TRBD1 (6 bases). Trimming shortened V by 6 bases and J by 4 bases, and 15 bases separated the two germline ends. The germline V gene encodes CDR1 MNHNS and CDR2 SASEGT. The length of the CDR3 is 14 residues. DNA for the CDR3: TGTGCCAGCAGCTCATTTAACAGGGTCTATGGCTACACCTTC. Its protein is CASSSFNRVYGYTF.

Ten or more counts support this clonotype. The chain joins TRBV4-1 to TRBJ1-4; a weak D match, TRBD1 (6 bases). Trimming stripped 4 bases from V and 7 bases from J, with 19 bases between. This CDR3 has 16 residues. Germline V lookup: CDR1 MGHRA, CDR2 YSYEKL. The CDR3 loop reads CASSPRTSSGAEKLFF. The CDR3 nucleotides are TGCGCCAGCAGCCCGCGGACCTCCTCGGGGGCTGAAAAACTGTTTTTT.

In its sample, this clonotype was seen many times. In nucleotides, the CDR3 is TGCGCCAGCAGCCAAGATTCCCCAGGGGGAATTACCGGGGAGCTGTTTTTT. It specifies CASSQDSPGGITGELFF. The V gene is TRBV4-3, the J gene TRBJ2-2; 7 bases line up with TRBD1. CDR3 length: 17 residues. CDR1 is LGHNA, CDR2 YSLEER, per germline. Trimming cost V 0 bases and J 5 bases; bases outside gene matches: 9.

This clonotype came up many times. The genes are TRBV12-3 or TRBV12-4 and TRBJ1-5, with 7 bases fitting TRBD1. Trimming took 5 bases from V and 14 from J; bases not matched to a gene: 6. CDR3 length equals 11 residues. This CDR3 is CASSGDRHKHF. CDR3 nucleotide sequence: TGTGCCAGCAGTGGGGACAGACATAAGCATTTT.

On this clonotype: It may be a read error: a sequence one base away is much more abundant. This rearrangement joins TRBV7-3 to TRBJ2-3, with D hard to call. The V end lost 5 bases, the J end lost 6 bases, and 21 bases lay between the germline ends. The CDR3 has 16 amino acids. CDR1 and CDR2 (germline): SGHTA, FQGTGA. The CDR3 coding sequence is TGTGCCAGCAGCGAACCGTTCGGGCCAGAACCGGATACGCAGTATTTT. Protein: CASSEPFGPEPDTQYF. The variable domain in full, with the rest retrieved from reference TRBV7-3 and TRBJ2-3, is GAGVSQTPSNKVTEKGKYVELRCDPISGHTALYWYRQSLGQGPEFLIYFQGTGAADDSGLPNDRFFAVRPEGSVSTLKIQRTERGDSAVYLCASSEPFGPEPDTQYFGPGTRLTVL.

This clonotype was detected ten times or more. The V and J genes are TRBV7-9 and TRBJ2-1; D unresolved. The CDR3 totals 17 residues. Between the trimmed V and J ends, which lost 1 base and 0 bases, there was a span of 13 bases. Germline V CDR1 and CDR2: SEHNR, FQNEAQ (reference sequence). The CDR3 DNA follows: TGTGCCAGCAGCTTAGAGGCAGCCGGTAGCTCCTACAATGAGCAGTTCTTC. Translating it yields CASSLEAAGSSYNEQFF.

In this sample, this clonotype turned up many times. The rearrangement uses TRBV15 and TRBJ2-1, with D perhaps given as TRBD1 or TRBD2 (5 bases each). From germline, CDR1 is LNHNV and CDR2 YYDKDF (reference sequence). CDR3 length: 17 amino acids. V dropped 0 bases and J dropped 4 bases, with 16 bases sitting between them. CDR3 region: CATSRDAGTQPYNEQFF. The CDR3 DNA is TGTGCCACCAGCAGAGACGCAGGGACCCAACCGTACAATGAGCAGTTCTTC.

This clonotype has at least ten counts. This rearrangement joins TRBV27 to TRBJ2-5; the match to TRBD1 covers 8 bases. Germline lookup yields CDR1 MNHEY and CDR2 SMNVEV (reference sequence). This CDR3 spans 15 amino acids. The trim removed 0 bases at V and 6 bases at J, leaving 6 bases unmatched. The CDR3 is CASSLSAGGWKTQYF. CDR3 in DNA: TGTGCCAGCAGTTTATCCGCAGGGGGCTGGAAGACCCAGTACTTC.

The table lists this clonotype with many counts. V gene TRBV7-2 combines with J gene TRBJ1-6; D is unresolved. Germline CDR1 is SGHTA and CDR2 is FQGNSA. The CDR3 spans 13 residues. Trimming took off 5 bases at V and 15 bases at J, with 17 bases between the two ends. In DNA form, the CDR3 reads TGTGCCAGCAGCCTCTGGGCAGACTGGCGCCTCCACTTT. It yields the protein CASSLWADWRLHF.

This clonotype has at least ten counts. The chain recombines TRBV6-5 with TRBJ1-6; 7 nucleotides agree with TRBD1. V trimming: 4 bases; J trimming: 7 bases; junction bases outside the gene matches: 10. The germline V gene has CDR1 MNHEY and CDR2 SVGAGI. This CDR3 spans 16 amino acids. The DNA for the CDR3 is TGTGCCAGCAGTTCAACATCCGGGACAGTCAATTCACCCCTCCACTTT. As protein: CASSSTSGTVNSPLHF.

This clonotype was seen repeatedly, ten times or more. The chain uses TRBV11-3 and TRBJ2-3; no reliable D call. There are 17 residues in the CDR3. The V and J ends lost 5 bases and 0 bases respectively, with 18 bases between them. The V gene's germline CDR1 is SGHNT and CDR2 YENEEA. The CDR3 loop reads CASSAGRGSPSTDTQYF. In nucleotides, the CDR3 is TGTGCCAGCAGCGCCGGGCGTGGGTCACCTAGCACAGATACGCAGTATTTT.

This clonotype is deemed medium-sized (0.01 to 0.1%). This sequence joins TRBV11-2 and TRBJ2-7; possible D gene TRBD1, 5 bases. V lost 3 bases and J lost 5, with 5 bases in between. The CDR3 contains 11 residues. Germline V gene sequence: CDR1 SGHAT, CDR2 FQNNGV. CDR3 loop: CASSLTDEQYF. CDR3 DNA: TGTGCCAGCAGCTTGACAGACGAGCAGTACTTC.

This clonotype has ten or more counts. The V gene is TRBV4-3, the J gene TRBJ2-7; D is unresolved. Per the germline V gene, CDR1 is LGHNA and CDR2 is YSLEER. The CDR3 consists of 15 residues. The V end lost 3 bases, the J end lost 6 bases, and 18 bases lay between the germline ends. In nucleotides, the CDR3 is TGCGCCAGCAGCCAGAGTTGGGGTGAAGGTTCCGAGCAGTACTTC. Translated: CASSQSWGEGSEQYF.

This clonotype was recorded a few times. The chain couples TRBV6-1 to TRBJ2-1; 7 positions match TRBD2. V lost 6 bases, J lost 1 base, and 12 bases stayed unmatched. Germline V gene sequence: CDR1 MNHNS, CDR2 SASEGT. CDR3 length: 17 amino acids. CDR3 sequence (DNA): TGTGCCAGCAGGCCCTGGGGGGGAGGAAGTTCCTACAATGAGCAGTTCTTC. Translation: CASRPWGGGSSYNEQFF.

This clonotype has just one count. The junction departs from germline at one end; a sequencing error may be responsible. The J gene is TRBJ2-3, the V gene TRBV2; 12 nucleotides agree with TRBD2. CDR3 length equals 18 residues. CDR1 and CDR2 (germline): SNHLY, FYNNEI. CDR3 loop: CACSPPLRLAGALGTQYF. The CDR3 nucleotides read TGTGCCTGCAGTCCCCCACTTCGACTAGCGGGGGCCCTAGGGACGCAGTATTTT.

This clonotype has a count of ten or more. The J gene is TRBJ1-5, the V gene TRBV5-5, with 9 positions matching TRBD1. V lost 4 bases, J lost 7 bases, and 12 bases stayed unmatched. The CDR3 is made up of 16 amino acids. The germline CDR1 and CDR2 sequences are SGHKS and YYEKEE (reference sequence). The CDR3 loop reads CASSRIGQGTNQPQHF. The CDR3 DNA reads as TGTGCCAGCAGCCGGATAGGACAGGGGACAAACCAGCCCCAGCATTTT. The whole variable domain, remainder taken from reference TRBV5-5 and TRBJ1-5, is DAGVTQSPTHLIKTRGQQVTLRCSPISGHKSVSWYQQVLGQGPQFIFQYYEKEERGRGNFPDRFSARQFPNYSSELNVNALLLGDSALYLCASSRIGQGTNQPQHFGDGTRLSIL.

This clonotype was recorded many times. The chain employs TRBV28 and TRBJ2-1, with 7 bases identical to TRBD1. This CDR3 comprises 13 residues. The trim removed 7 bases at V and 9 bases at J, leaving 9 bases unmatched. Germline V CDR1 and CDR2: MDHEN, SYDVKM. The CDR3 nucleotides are TGTGCCAGCATAGCTCCAGGGGGAAGTGAGCAGTTCTTC. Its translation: CASIAPGGSEQFF.

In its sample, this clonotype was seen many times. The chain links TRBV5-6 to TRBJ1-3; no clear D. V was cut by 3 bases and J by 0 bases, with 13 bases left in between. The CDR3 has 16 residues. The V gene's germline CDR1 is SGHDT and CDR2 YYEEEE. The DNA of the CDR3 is TGTGCCAGCAGCTCTCGAGGAACAGCCTCTGGAAACACCATATATTTT. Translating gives CASSSRGTASGNTIYF.

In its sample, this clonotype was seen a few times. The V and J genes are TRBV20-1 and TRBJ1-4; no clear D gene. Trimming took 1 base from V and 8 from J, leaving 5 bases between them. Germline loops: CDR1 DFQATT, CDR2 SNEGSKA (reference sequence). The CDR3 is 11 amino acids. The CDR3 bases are TGCAGTGCTAGAGGGTGGGAAAAACTGTTTTTT. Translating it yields CSARGWEKLFF.

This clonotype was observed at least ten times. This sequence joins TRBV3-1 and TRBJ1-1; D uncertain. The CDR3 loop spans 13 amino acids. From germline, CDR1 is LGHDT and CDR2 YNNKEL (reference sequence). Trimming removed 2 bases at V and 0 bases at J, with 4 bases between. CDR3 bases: TGTGCCAGCAGCCAAAGGGTGAACACTGAAGCTTTCTTT. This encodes CASSQRVNTEAFF.

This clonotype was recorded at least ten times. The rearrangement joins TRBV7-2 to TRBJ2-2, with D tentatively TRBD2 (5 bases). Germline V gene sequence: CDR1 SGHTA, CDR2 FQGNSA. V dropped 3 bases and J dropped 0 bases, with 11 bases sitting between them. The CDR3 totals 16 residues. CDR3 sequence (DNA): TGTGCCAGCAGCTTTAAGCGGTTCGCGAACACCGGGGAGCTGTTTTTT. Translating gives CASSFKRFANTGELFF.

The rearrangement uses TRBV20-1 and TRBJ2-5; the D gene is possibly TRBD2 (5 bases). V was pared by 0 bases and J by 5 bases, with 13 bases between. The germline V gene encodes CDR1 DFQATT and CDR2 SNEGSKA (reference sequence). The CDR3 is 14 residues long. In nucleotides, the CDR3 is TGCAGTGCTAGAGATAGGACTTCCGGGGAGACCCAGTACTTC. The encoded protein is CSARDRTSGETQYF.

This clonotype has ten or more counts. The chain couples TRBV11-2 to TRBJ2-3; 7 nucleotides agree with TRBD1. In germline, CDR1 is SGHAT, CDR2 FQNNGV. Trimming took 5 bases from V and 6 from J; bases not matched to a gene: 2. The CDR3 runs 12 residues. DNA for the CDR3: TGTGCCAGCAGCCCACAGGGGGATACGCAGTATTTT. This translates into CASSPQGDTQYF.

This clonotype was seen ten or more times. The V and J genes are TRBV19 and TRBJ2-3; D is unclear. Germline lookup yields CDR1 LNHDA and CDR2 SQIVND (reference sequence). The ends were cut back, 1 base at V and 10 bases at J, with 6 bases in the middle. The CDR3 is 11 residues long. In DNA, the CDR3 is TGTGCCAGTAGTATAGGAAGGGCGCAGTATTTT. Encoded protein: CASSIGRAQYF.

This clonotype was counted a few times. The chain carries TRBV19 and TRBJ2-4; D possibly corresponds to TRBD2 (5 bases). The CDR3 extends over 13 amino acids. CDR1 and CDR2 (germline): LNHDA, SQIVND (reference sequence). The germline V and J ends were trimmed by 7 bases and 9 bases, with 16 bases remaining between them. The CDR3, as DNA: TGTGCCAGTACCACTCGGGGAGCGAGCATTCAGTACTTC. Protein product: CASTTRGASIQYF.